The 21 T cell receptor beta chains presented below share a single source sample, sequenced in a study of human T cells and chemical hapten exposure. Using its own MiXCR run on the RACE reads, TCRdb lists one record per CDR3 protein. The repertoire holds approximately 260,000 distinct CDR3 sequences, roughly 8% seen once, with about 1.1% in the top ten. Time point here: pre-sensitization, week 0. The treatment is: therapeutic diphenylcyclopropenone sensitization with weekly scalp DPC. The sequenced sample was whole blood, obtained in connection with sensitization to the hapten diphenylcyclopropenone (DPC). The receptors shown here come from a man between 18 and 35 years old with alopecia areata. Some clones in this sample may be carry-over from other donors' samples.

This clonotype has more than one count but fewer than ten. The chain has TRBV20-1 and TRBJ2-1, with TRBD2 matching 7 bases. The V and J ends lost 1 base and 8 bases, in that order; junction bases with no gene match: 8. Looked up from germline, CDR1 is DFQATT and CDR2 is SNEGSKA (reference sequence). The CDR3 totals 14 residues. This CDR3 is CSARGGLTRDEQFF. In nucleotides, the CDR3 is TGCAGTGCTAGAGGGGGACTAACGCGAGATGAGCAGTTCTTC.

In this sample, this clonotype turned up a few times. CDR3 region: CASSLSTGTGTEAFF. The CDR3 bases are TGTGCCAGCAGCTTATCGACAGGGACGGGCACTGAAGCTTTCTTT. This rearrangement joins TRBV7-2 to TRBJ1-1; 7 nucleotides match TRBD1. This CDR3 is built from 15 residues. In germline, CDR1 is SGHTA, CDR2 FQGNSA. V lost 2 bases to trimming and J lost 4 bases; unmatched junction nucleotides: 7.

This clonotype was counted only a few times. The chain joins TRBV28 to TRBJ2-7; 7 bases are a match to TRBD1. The germline V gene encodes CDR1 MDHEN and CDR2 SYDVKM. The CDR3 spans 13 residues. Unmatched junction bases numbered 3, after V lost 4 bases and J lost 3 bases. The CDR3 region is CASSWGQNYEQYF. The CDR3 DNA sequence: TGTGCCAGCAGTTGGGGACAGAACTACGAGCAGTACTTC.

The chain carries TRBV5-1 and TRBJ1-1, with D hard to call. Germline V gives CDR1 SGHRS, CDR2 YFSETQ. This CDR3 has 15 amino acids. Trimming took 6 bases from V and 0 from J, leaving 15 bases between them. CDR3 DNA sequence: TGCGCCAGCACCCCGGGCAGAGCCGTGAACACTGAAGCTTTCTTT. Encoded protein: CASTPGRAVNTEAFF. The whole variable domain, filled in from reference TRBV5-1 and TRBJ1-1, reads KAGVTQTPRYLIKTRGQQVTLSCSPISGHRSVSWYQQTPGQGLQFLFEYFSETQRNKGNFPGRFSGRQFSNSRSEMNVSTLELGDSALYLCASTPGRAVNTEAFFGQGTRLTVV.

This clonotype showed up just a few times. The chain joins TRBV19 to TRBJ2-5; TRBD1 aligns across 9 bases. Trimming removed 5 bases from V and 5 bases from J; junction bases left unmatched: 12. The CDR3 covers 16 residues. CDR1 LNHDA and CDR2 SQIVND come from the germline V gene (reference sequence). The CDR3 protein is CASSPPGTGMGETQYF. The DNA of the CDR3 is TGTGCCAGTAGTCCACCCGGGACAGGGATGGGCGAGACCCAGTACTTC. Combining the CDR3 with reference TRBV19 and TRBJ2-5 gives the whole variable domain DGGITQSPKYLFRKEGQNVTLSCEQNLNHDAMYWYRQDPGQGLRLIYYSQIVNDFQKGDIAEGYSVSREKKESFPLTVTSAQKNPTAFYLCASSPPGTGMGETQYFGPGTRLLVL.

This clonotype was seen only a few times. V gene TRBV2 combines with J gene TRBJ1-6; weak D call: TRBD1 (6 bases). The CDR3 covers 15 residues. The germline CDR1 and CDR2 sequences are SNHLY and FYNNEI. The V and J ends lost 7 bases and 5 bases respectively, with 15 bases between them. CDR3 protein: CASNLADRNNSPLHF. CDR3 coding DNA: TGTGCCAGCAACCTAGCTGACAGGAATAATTCACCCCTCCACTTT.

The V and J genes are TRBV7-2 and TRBJ1-5; 7 bases are shared with TRBD1. CDR1 and CDR2 (germline): SGHTA, FQGNSA. The CDR3 contains 16 residues. Losses at the gene ends were 5 bases for V and 0 bases for J; bases not matched to a gene: 7. This CDR3 reads CASSPRTGYSNQPQHF. CDR3 in DNA: TGTGCCAGCAGCCCGAGGACAGGTTATAGCAATCAGCCCCAGCATTTT.

This clonotype was seen ten or more times. This sequence joins TRBV12-3 or TRBV12-4 and TRBJ2-1, with D possibly being TRBD2 (5 bases). The length of the CDR3 is 14 residues. Trimming removed 6 bases from V and 6 bases from J, with 15 bases in between. This chain's CDR3 is CASSRFSGPNEQFF. The CDR3, as DNA: TGTGCCAGCAGCCGATTCAGCGGACCCAATGAGCAGTTCTTC.

This clonotype was counted at least ten times. V and J are TRBV7-2 and TRBJ1-6, with a possible D match to TRBD1 (6 bases). The CDR3 loop spans 16 amino acids. V was trimmed by 1 base and J by 4 bases, leaving 11 bases between them. Looked up from germline, CDR1 is SGHTA and CDR2 is FQGNSA. The CDR3 reads CASSLVGTQYNSPLHF. CDR3 nucleotides: TGTGCCAGCAGCTTAGTGGGGACACAGTATAATTCACCCCTCCACTTT. Variable domain in full (rest from reference TRBV7-2 and TRBJ1-6): GAGVSQSPSNKVTEKGKDVELRCDPISGHTALYWYRQSLGQGLEFLIYFQGNSAPDKSGLPSDRFSAERTGGSVSTLTIQRTQQEDSAVYLCASSLVGTQYNSPLHFGNGTRLTVT.

This clonotype was seen more than once but under ten times. The V and J genes are TRBV4-3 and TRBJ1-2, with 8 bases aligning to TRBD1. V lost 4 bases to trimming and J lost 6 bases; unmatched junction nucleotides: 4. The CDR3 length is 13 residues. CDR1 and CDR2 from the germline V gene are LGHNA and YSLEER. CDR3 amino acids: CASSPDREDGYTF. The DNA for the CDR3 is TGCGCCAGCAGCCCGGACAGGGAGGATGGCTACACCTTC.

The CDR3 spells CASSYSSKQPQHF. The CDR3 DNA reads TGTGCCAGCAGTTACAGTTCTAAACAGCCCCAGCATTTT. This chain connects TRBV6-5 to TRBJ1-5, with unresolved D. V gave up 2 bases and J gave up 7 bases, with 9 bases separating them. CDR1 and CDR2 from the germline V gene are MNHEY and SVGAGI. This CDR3 is built from 13 residues.

This clonotype was observed many times. The chain couples TRBV27 to TRBJ1-1; D gene unclear. CDR1 is MNHEY, CDR2 SMNVEV, per germline (reference sequence). The V gene lost 8 bases and the J gene lost 2 bases, with 12 bases spanning the gap. This CDR3 is built from 13 residues. For the CDR3, the DNA is TGTGCCAGCCGTGAAGTGGGTAACACTGAAGCTTTCTTT. Amino acids: CASREVGNTEAFF.

This clonotype was observed once. This chain uses TRBV9 with TRBJ1-1; the D gene is possibly TRBD1 (5 bases). V was pared by 0 bases and J by 4 bases, with 10 bases between. Germline V lookup: CDR1 SGDLS, CDR2 YYNGEE. The CDR3 spans 14 residues. The CDR3 loop is CASSVGPQGTEAFF. The CDR3 bases are TGTGCCAGCAGCGTAGGACCCCAGGGCACTGAAGCTTTCTTT.

This chain links TRBV4-3 with TRBJ2-7, with 11 bases matching TRBD1. V lost 6 bases to trimming and J lost 2 bases; unmatched junction nucleotides: 12. The length of the CDR3 is 17 residues. Germline CDR1 reads LGHNA; CDR2 reads YSLEER. The chain's CDR3 is CASSLVGEGQGAYEQYF. CDR3 DNA sequence: TGCGCCAGCAGTCTTGTGGGAGAGGGACAGGGGGCCTACGAGCAGTACTTC.

The chain uses TRBV5-1 and TRBJ2-2; maybe TRBD2 (5 bases). Trimming pared 0 bases from V and 10 bases from J, leaving 10 bases between. There are 13 residues in the CDR3. CDR1 and CDR2 (germline): SGHRS, YFSETQ. In nucleotides, the CDR3 is TGCGCCAGCAGCTTGGACGGGAAAGTGGAGCTGTTTTTT. Translation gives CASSLDGKVELFF.

The rearrangement links TRBV7-2 to TRBJ1-2, with TRBD1 matching 9 bases. Losses at the gene ends were 5 bases for V and 1 base for J; bases not matched to a gene: 8. This CDR3 is 16 amino acids long. CDR1 is SGHTA, CDR2 FQGNSA, per germline. The CDR3 reads CASSRAGTGNNYGYTF. Written as DNA, the CDR3 is TGTGCCAGCAGCAGAGCCGGGACAGGGAATAACTATGGCTACACCTTC. The complete variable domain, with remaining parts taken from reference TRBV7-2 and TRBJ1-2, reads GAGVSQSPSNKVTEKGKDVELRCDPISGHTALYWYRQSLGQGLEFLIYFQGNSAPDKSGLPSDRFSAERTGGSVSTLTIQRTQQEDSAVYLCASSRAGTGNNYGYTFGSGTRLTVV.

This clonotype came up many times. This rearrangement joins TRBV6-6 to TRBJ1-1, with D unresolved. V lost 7 bases to trimming and J lost 1 base, with 7 bases between them. This CDR3 has 12 amino acids. The germline gives CDR1 MNHNY, CDR2 SVGAGI (reference sequence). The DNA for the CDR3 is TGTGCCAGCATACGTGGGAACACTGAAGCTTTCTTT. Protein: CASIRGNTEAFF.

As regards this clonotype: This may stem from a read error, because a much larger clone lies one nucleotide away. This chain joins TRBV14 and TRBJ1-4; D is unclear. Trimming cost V 4 bases and J 4 bases, with 10 bases left between them. The CDR3 runs 14 residues. CDR1 is SGHDN, CDR2 FVKESK, per germline. The CDR3 loop is CASSPTPVNEKLFF. The CDR3 nucleotides read TGTGCCAGCAGCCCGACCCCCGTTAATGAAAAACTGTTTTTT.

This clonotype was detected a few times. The chain uses TRBV6-2 or TRBV6-3 and TRBJ2-5; TRBD2 aligns across 7 bases. The CDR3 contains 16 residues. The V and J ends lost 8 bases and 2 bases, in that order; junction bases with no gene match: 14. Germline CDR1 reads MNHEY; CDR2 reads SVGEGT. The CDR3 here is CASLAEGSSRQETQYF. As DNA, the CDR3 is TGTGCCAGCCTAGCGGAGGGCTCGTCCCGTCAAGAGACCCAGTACTTC.

This clonotype was counted many times. V and J are TRBV3-1 and TRBJ1-6, with D unclear. CDR3 length: 16 residues. Trimming left V 0 bases short and J 9 bases short, with 15 bases between. Germline values: CDR1 LGHDT, CDR2 YNNKEL (reference sequence). The CDR3 nucleotides read TGTGCCAGCAGCCAAGATCCCGGGCTATTCGCTTCACCCCTCCACTTT. This gives the protein CASSQDPGLFASPLHF.

V gene TRBV14 combines with J gene TRBJ2-7; 7 nucleotides line up with TRBD1. Per the germline V gene, CDR1 is SGHDN and CDR2 is FVKESK. J lost 0 bases, V lost 3 bases, and 8 bases had no gene match. There are 16 residues in the CDR3. CDR3 sequence reads: CASSQKRQGASYEQYF. CDR3 DNA sequence: TGTGCCAGCAGCCAGAAAAGACAGGGTGCCTCCTACGAGCAGTACTTC.